This T cell receptor beta chain comes out of a study of breast tumors, draining lymph nodes, adjacent tissues. As for this clonotype: Its antigen is as yet unknown.

Via MiXCR, TCRdb re-called the multiplex PCR reads, giving one row per CDR3 protein. The sample comprises more than 80,000 distinct CDR3 sequences, around 30% of which are singletons, and approximately 5.3% rests with the top ten. Study-level results: Data only fit, rather than demonstrated, lymph node origin of most tumor T cells. Data fit most tumor T cells coming from lymph node, expanding in tumor.

V lost 2 bases and J lost 5, with 15 bases in between. The CDR3 loop spans 15 amino acids. Looked up from germline, CDR1 is MNHNY and CDR2 is SVGAGI (reference sequence). The lymph nodes were axillary draining lymph nodes from breast cancer patients. This sequence was found in a female donor with breast cancer. Some clones in this sample may be carry-over from other donors' samples. The sequenced sample was axillary lymph node tissue. This sequence joins TRBV6-6 and TRBJ1-1, with D perhaps TRBD1 (6 bases). The CDR3 region is CASSYGGGSSTEAFF. CDR3 DNA: TGTGCCAGCAGTTACGGCGGGGGCTCCAGTACTGAAGCTTTCTTT.